Below, 19 T cell receptor beta chains from the same sample are listed, as sequenced in a study of cytomegalovirus exposure and HLA in healthy donors. In the PCR, 60 Vbeta and 13 Jbeta primers were used. Assay: immunoSEQ multiplex PCR; the TCRdb copy retains only in-frame clones and omits some. In the table there are 170,000 or so clones, approximately 80% of which are singletons. Sequencing input: PBMCs. Receptor source: a man aged 60-69 years in good health and CMV-seronegative.

The gene calls are TRBV30 and TRBJ2-6, with D maybe TRBD2 (6 bases). V lost 0 bases to trimming and J lost 2 bases, with 8 bases between them. The CDR3 loop spans 15 amino acids. In germline, CDR1 is GTSNPN, CDR2 SVGIG (reference sequence). This chain's CDR3 is CAWSVGGTGANVLTF. In DNA form, the CDR3 reads TGTGCCTGGAGTGTAGGCGGGACTGGGGCCAACGTCCTGACTTTC.

This CDR3 reads CASSHPGLAGVYYNEQFF. The CDR3 DNA reads TGTGCCAGCAGCCATCCGGGACTAGCGGGAGTTTACTACAATGAGCAGTTCTTC. This chain links TRBV4-2 with TRBJ2-1; 14 bases are a match to TRBD2. V was pared by 3 bases and J by 3 bases, with 7 bases of the junction left unmatched. This CDR3 comprises 18 residues. Per germline, CDR1 LGHNA and CDR2 YNFKEQ.

Of note for this clone: Other DNA sequences in this sample translate to the same CDR3. V is TRBV11-2 and J is TRBJ2-3; a possible D gene is TRBD2 (6 bases). V was shortened by 0 bases and J by 0 bases, with 7 bases between the two germline ends. This CDR3 contains 15 residues. In germline, CDR1 is SGHAT, CDR2 FQNNGV. The CDR3 here is CASSLDRGSTDTQYF. The DNA of the CDR3 is TGTGCCAGCAGCTTAGATCGGGGGAGCACAGATACGCAGTATTTT.

This sequence joins TRBV27 and TRBJ2-1, with 10 nucleotides matching TRBD2. This CDR3 has 19 residues. Germline CDR1 MNHEY, CDR2 SMNVEV (reference sequence). J gave up 0 bases and V 6 bases, and 14 bases lay outside the gene matches. This chain's CDR3 is CASRTYRTSGSSSYNEQFF. CDR3 sequence (DNA): TGTGCCAGCAGAACTTACCGGACTAGCGGATCGAGCTCCTACAATGAGCAGTTCTTC.

The chain carries TRBV6-6 and TRBJ2-7; 9 bases map to TRBD2. Germline loops: CDR1 MNHNY, CDR2 SVGAGI (reference sequence). The CDR3 sequence is 16 residues long. Losses at the gene ends were 5 bases for V and 4 bases for J; bases not matched to a gene: 12. The CDR3 protein is CASSAPERGERYEQYF. Written as DNA, the CDR3 is TGTGCCAGCAGTGCCCCTGAGCGGGGGGAGCGTTACGAGCAGTACTTC.

The chain has TRBV5-6 and TRBJ1-5, with 8 bases matching TRBD1. The trim removed 4 bases at V and 5 bases at J, leaving 11 bases unmatched. This CDR3 spans 16 amino acids. CDR1 is SGHDT and CDR2 is YYEEEE in the germline V gene. DNA for the CDR3: TGTGCCAGCAGCAAATCGGACAGGGCGGGGGATCAGCCCCAGCATTTT. It specifies CASSKSDRAGDQPQHF.

V is TRBV5-1 and J is TRBJ2-5, with 12 bases fitting TRBD1. CDR1 and CDR2 (germline): SGHRS, YFSETQ. The V and J ends lost 4 bases and 3 bases, in that order; junction bases with no gene match: 4. This CDR3 is 15 amino acids long. The CDR3 bases are TGCGCCAGCAGCGGGACAGGGGGCATCAAAGAGACCCAGTACTTC. This sequence encodes CASSGTGGIKETQYF.

The V call is TRBV6-6, the J call TRBJ2-2, with TRBD2 as a possible D gene (6 bases). CDR3 length: 14 residues. The V and J ends lost 8 bases and 6 bases respectively, with 16 bases between them. Per germline, CDR1 MNHNY and CDR2 SVGAGI (reference sequence). CDR3 region: CASGGLPVAGELFF. The CDR3 DNA sequence: TGTGCCAGCGGGGGACTTCCCGTGGCCGGGGAGCTGTTTTTT.

This rearrangement joins TRBV5-6 to TRBJ1-3; TRBD1 is a possible D gene (6 bases). Trimming cost V 2 bases and J 2 bases, with 8 bases left between them. The CDR3 has 14 amino acids. The germline gives CDR1 SGHDT, CDR2 YYEEEE. The CDR3 spells CASSFPGAGNTIYF. DNA for the CDR3: TGTGCCAGCAGCTTTCCAGGGGCTGGAAACACCATATATTTT.

The chain joins TRBV7-2 to TRBJ2-2; 10 bases match TRBD2. CDR1 is SGHTA and CDR2 is FQGNSA in the germline V gene. Trimming at V came to 2 bases and at J to 0 bases, leaving 6 bases not matched to a gene. The CDR3 consists of 18 residues. CDR3 coding DNA: TGTGCCAGCAGCTTACCTAGCGGGAGACCTTCGAACACCGGGGAGCTGTTTTTT. This translates into CASSLPSGRPSNTGELFF.

This rearrangement joins TRBV19 to TRBJ2-7, with 7 bases matching TRBD1. This CDR3 is 14 amino acids long. V lost 1 base to trimming and J lost 3 bases; unmatched junction nucleotides: 3. Germline CDR1 is LNHDA and CDR2 is SQIVND (reference sequence). CDR3 nucleotide sequence: TGTGCCAGTAGTATAGGTCCAGGGGGCTACGAGCAGTACTTC. Amino acids: CASSIGPGGYEQYF.

The table lists this clone with a few counts. The chain uses TRBV23-1 and TRBJ2-3; 9 bases fit TRBD2. TRBV23-1 is an ORF for which the function is uncertain. J was trimmed by 6 bases and V by 8 bases; bases with no gene match: 21. This CDR3 contains 18 residues. CDR3 loop: CASVKVRYEREAHDTQYF. The CDR3 DNA reads TGCGCCAGCGTGAAGGTACGGTACGAGCGGGAGGCCCACGATACGCAGTATTTT.

J is TRBJ1-2 and V is TRBV5-1; possibly TRBD1 for D (6 bases). The CDR3 consists of 14 residues. V was trimmed by 0 bases and J by 6 bases, leaving 12 bases between them. CDR1 is SGHRS and CDR2 is YFSETQ in the germline V gene. CDR3 in DNA: TGCGCCAGCAGCTTGGCCGTTGGGGGCGATGGCTACACCTTC. This encodes CASSLAVGGDGYTF.

The gene calls are TRBV6-6 and TRBJ2-7; D ambiguous. Germline CDR1 and CDR2: MNHNY and SVGAGI (reference sequence). V was trimmed by 2 bases and J by 0 bases, leaving 14 bases between them. The CDR3 sequence is 16 residues long. The CDR3 nucleotides read TGTGCCAGCAGTTACCCCGCTCAAGCCAACTCCTACGAGCAGTACTTC. Its translation is CASSYPAQANSYEQYF.

The chain has TRBV5-4 and TRBJ2-7; tentatively, D is TRBD1 (5 bases). The germline V gene has CDR1 SGHNT and CDR2 YYREEE (reference sequence). This CDR3 has 13 amino acids. The V gene lost 5 bases and the J gene lost 6 bases, with 15 bases spanning the gap. The CDR3 DNA follows: TGTGCCAGCAGACAGGACAAGTCGGGCGAGCAGTACTTC. This gives the protein CASRQDKSGEQYF.

V and J are TRBV2 and TRBJ2-2; D is unclear. CDR1 is SNHLY, CDR2 FYNNEI, per germline. The V gene lost 3 bases and the J gene lost 0 bases, with 8 bases spanning the gap. The length of the CDR3 is 15 residues. The CDR3 spells CASSESRPNTGELFF. The CDR3 DNA is TGTGCCAGCAGTGAGTCGCGGCCGAACACCGGGGAGCTGTTTTTT.

The chain carries TRBV5-1 and TRBJ1-4; a possible D gene is TRBD1 (5 bases). From germline, CDR1 is SGHRS and CDR2 YFSETQ. There are 14 residues in the CDR3. Trimming took 0 bases from V and 5 from J, leaving 8 bases between them. The CDR3 region has the DNA TGCGCCAGCAGCTTGGGGGGCCCCAATGAAAAACTGTTTTTT. As protein: CASSLGGPNEKLFF.

This sequence joins TRBV6-1 and TRBJ1-2; the D is unclear. The germline gives CDR1 MNHNS, CDR2 SASEGT. The CDR3 runs to 12 residues. V was shortened by 8 bases and J by 8 bases, with 15 bases between the two germline ends. CDR3 in DNA: TGTGCCAGCCCTATGCAGGATGGCGGCTACACCTTC. It codes for CASPMQDGGYTF.

For this clone: Other DNA sequences in this sample translate to the same CDR3. The CDR3 region is CAISESGQNTEAFF. CDR3 bases: TGTGCCATCAGTGAGTCCGGACAGAACACTGAAGCTTTCTTT. The chain combines TRBV10-3 with TRBJ1-1; D possibly corresponds to TRBD1 (5 bases). V gave up 0 bases and J gave up 1 base, with 6 bases separating them. The CDR3 spans 14 residues. Germline V gene sequence: CDR1 ENHRY, CDR2 SYGVKD.